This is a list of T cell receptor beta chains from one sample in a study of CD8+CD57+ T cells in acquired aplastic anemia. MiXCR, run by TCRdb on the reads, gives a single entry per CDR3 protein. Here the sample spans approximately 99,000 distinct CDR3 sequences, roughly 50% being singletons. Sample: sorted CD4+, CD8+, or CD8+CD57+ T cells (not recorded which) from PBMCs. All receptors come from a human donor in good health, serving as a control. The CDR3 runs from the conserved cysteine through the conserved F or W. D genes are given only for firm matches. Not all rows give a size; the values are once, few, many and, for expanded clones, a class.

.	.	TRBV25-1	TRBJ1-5	TGTGCCAGCAGTGGGGGGGTTAGCAATCAGCCCCAGCATTTT	CASSGGVSNQPQHF
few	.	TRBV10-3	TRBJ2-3	TGTGCCATCAGTGGACATCGGGGGCGGGATACGCAGTATTTT	CAISGHRGRDTQYF
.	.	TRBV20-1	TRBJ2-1	TGCAGTGCTAGAGTCCGAGATGCAGTCTACGAGCAGTTCTTC	CSARVRDAVYEQFF
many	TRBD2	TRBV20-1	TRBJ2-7	TGCAGTGCTAGAGATAGCGGGGGAGGTATCGACTACGAGCAGTACTTC	CSARDSGGGIDYEQYF
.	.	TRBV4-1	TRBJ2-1	TGCGCCAGCAGTGCCACCACACAAGCGAGGAATGAGCAGTTCTTC	CASSATTQARNEQFF
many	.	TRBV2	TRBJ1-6	TGTGCCAGCAGTGAAACATACTCCTATAATTCACCCCTCCACTTT	CASSETYSYNSPLHF
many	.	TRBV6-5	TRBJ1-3	TGTGCCAGCAGCTTTGACAGGACTGGAAACACCATATATTTT	CASSFDRTGNTIYF
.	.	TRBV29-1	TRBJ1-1	TGCAGTGATCCCGGGGGCGCGAAGACTGAAGCTTTCTTT	CSDPGGAKTEAFF
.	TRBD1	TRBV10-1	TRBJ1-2	TGCGCCAGCCCGGGACAGGGCCACTACACCTTC	CASPGQGHYTF
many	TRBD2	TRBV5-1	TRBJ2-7	TGCGCCAGCAGCCTACGATGGGCAGCGGGACGAACATGGGAGCAGTACTTC	CASSLRWAAGRTWEQYF
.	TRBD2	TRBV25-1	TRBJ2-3	TGTGCCAGCAGTGAATACGGACTAGCAGATACGCAGTATTTT	CASSEYGLADTQYF
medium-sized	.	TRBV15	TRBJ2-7	TGTGCCACCAGCAGAGATACAGGGTCGTACGAGCAGTACTTC	CATSRDTGSYEQYF
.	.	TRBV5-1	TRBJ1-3	TGCGCCAGCAGCATACAACCCCAAGAAATTATAAGAAACACCATATATTTT	CASSIQPQEIIRNTIYF